This TCR beta chain was sequenced in a study of blood T cell repertoires in COVID-19. Per the authors' pipeline: Reference gene primer amplification gave estimated nucleated cell counts. Using immunoSEQ multiplex PCR, the repertoire was profiled, and TCRdb retains in-frame clones only, with some absent. V, J and clone size derive from that table, while D and trimming were established from the DNA sequence. The data show 230,000 or so clones, with roughly 89% seen just once and roughly 4.8% held by the top ten. This clone appeared a single time. Germline values: CDR1 LGHNA, CDR2 YNFKEQ. This CDR3 region has 14 residues. V was trimmed by 0 bases and J by 1 base, leaving 7 bases between them.

The chain recombines TRBV4-2 with TRBJ2-7; D is uncertain. Input material: peripheral blood. The source is a woman aged 40 to 50 who had recovered from COVID-19. The CDR3 is CASSQDMTSYEQYF. CDR3 in DNA: TGTGCCAGCAGCCAAGATATGACATCCTACGAGCAGTACTTC.